The TCR beta chain under discussion was sequenced for a study of blood T cell repertoires in COVID-19. Study information: Italy, Spain and the United States were the sources of the convalescent and acute COVID-19 samples. Sources were T cells, B-cell-depleted T cells, or PBMCs; the material itself was cDNA or gDNA.

V was clipped by 6 bases and J by 4 bases, with 12 bases between them. The CDR3 totals 13 residues. Original data processing: Researchers report that nucleated cell counts were estimated from reference gene primer amplification. Clones were read by immunoSEQ multiplex PCR, and TCRdb kept only the in-frame ones, dropping some. V and J calls plus clone size are reproduced from that table; the DNA served to infer D and trimming. The sample carries 20,000 to 30,000 clones, roughly 88% recorded once. This clonotype was sampled from a human donor with active COVID-19. The donor label of this sample is uncertain. Sequenced input: peripheral blood. J is TRBJ1-1 and V is TRBV12-3 or TRBV12-4; D not certain. Written as DNA, the CDR3 is TGTGCCAGCAGGATACGGGGAGCCACTGAAGCTTTCTTT. Amino acid sequence: CASRIRGATEAFF.